This T cell receptor (beta chain) was retrieved from a study of blood T cell repertoires in COVID-19. Cohort 3 donors were reported recovered after two negative PCRs, clearance, or symptom resolution. V trimming: 4 bases; J trimming: 0 bases; junction bases outside the gene matches: 12. This CDR3 is 18 amino acids long. The germline V gene has CDR1 MRHNA and CDR2 SNTAGT. Original data processing: Quantification of nucleated cells was approximated via reference gene primer amplification. Some clones are missing from TCRdb's copy, which holds only in-frame ones; the method was immunoSEQ multiplex PCR. V and J calls plus clone size are reproduced from that table; the DNA served to infer D and trimming. Of some 160,000 clones listed, around 81% were seen once; the top ten hold 6.2%.

The V and J genes are TRBV6-4 and TRBJ2-1, with 7 bases that match TRBD2. The sample taken for sequencing was PBMCs or T cells enriched from blood (not recorded which). This TCR came from a woman in her forties who had recovered from COVID-19. CDR3 DNA sequence: TGTGCCAGCAGTGCTGGTAGCGGGTACCAAAGCTCCTACAATGAGCAGTTCTTC. Translating it yields CASSAGSGYQSSYNEQFF.